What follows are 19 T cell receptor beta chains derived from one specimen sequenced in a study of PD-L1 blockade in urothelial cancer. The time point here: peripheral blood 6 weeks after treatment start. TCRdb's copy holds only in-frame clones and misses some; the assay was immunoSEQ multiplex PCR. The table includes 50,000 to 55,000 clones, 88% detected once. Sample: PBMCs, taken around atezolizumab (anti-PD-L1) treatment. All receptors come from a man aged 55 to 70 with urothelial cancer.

The CDR3 bases are TGTGCCAGCTCACCACTACAGGGAAGGAGAAACACCATATATTTT. Its protein is CASSPLQGRRNTIYF. V and J are TRBV18 and TRBJ1-3, with a possible D match to TRBD1 (6 bases). Germline V gene data show CDR1 as KGHSH and CDR2 as LQKENI. V was clipped by 1 base and J by 5 bases, with 12 bases between them. The CDR3 extends over 15 amino acids.

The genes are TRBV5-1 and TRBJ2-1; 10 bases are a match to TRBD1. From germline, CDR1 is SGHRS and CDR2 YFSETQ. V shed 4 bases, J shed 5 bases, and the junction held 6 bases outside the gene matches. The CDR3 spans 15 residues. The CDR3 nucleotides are TGCGCCAGCAGCCTGGGACAGGGGCAGAACAATGAGCAGTTCTTC. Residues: CASSLGQGQNNEQFF.

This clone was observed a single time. CDR3 amino acids: CASTPTSGYHEQYF. CDR3 sequence (DNA): TGTGCCAGCACCCCGACTAGCGGGTACCACGAGCAGTACTTC. This chain joins TRBV21-1 and TRBJ2-7; the DNA was not used to check the table's D call, TRBD2. TRBV21-1 is flagged as a pseudogene. The length of the CDR3 is 14 residues.

The CDR3 DNA sequence: TGTGCCAGCAGGGTGGGTGGGGCAGGGGGCGGTCAAGGGTACGAGCAGTACTTC. It specifies CASRVGGAGGGQGYEQYF. The V gene is TRBV28, the J gene TRBJ2-7, with TRBD1 matching over 8 bases. CDR1 is MDHEN, CDR2 SYDVKM, per germline. The CDR3 is 18 residues long. Trimming cost V 6 bases and J 4 bases; bases outside gene matches: 20. The full variable domain, in which reference TRBV28 and TRBJ2-7 provide the parts outside the CDR3, is DVKVTQSSRYLVKRTGEKVFLECVQDMDHENMFWYRQDPGLGLRLIYFSYDVKMKEKGDIPEGYSVSREKKERFSLILESASTNQTSMYLCASRVGGAGGGQGYEQYFGPGTRLTVT.

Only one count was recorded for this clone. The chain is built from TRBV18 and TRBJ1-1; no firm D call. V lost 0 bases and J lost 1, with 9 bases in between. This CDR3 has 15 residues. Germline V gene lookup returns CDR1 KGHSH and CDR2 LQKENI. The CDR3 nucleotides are TGTGCCAGCTCACCACCCGGGGAAGCGAACACTGAAGCTTTCTTT. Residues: CASSPPGEANTEAFF.

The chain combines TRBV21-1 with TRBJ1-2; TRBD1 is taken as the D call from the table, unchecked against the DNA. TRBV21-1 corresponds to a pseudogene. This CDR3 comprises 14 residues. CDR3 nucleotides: TGTGCCAGCGGCAACCAGGTCCCTAACTATGGCTACACCTTC. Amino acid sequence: CASGNQVPNYGYTF.

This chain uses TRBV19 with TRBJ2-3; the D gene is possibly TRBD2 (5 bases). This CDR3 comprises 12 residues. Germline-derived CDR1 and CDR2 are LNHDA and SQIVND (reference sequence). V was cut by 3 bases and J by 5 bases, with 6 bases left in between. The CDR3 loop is CASSIEGDTQYF. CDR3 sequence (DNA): TGTGCCAGTAGTATCGAGGGAGATACGCAGTATTTT. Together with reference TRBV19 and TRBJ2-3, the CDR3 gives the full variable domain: DGGITQSPKYLFRKEGQNVTLSCEQNLNHDAMYWYRQDPGQGLRLIYYSQIVNDFQKGDIAEGYSVSREKKESFPLTVTSAQKNPTAFYLCASSIEGDTQYFGPGTRLTVL.

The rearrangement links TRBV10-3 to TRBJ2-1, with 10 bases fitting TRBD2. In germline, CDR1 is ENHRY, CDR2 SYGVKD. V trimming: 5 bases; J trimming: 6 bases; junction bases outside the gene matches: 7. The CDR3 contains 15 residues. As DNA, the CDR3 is TGTGCCATCAGTCCTAGCGGGGGTTCCCCCAATGAGCAGTTCTTC. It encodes CAISPSGGSPNEQFF.

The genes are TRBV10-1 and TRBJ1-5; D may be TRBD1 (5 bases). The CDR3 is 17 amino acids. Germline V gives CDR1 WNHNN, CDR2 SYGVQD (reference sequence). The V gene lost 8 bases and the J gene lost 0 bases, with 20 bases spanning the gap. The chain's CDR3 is CASGALHPYYSNQPQHF. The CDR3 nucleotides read TGCGCCAGCGGGGCCCTCCACCCCTATTATAGCAATCAGCCCCAGCATTTT.

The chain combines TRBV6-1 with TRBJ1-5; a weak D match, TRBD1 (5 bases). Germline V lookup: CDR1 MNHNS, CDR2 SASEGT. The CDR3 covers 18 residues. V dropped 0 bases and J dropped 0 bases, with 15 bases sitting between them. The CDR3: CASSEALRVTDSNQPQHF. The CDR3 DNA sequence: TGTGCCAGCAGTGAAGCGCTCAGGGTAACTGATAGCAATCAGCCCCAGCATTTT.

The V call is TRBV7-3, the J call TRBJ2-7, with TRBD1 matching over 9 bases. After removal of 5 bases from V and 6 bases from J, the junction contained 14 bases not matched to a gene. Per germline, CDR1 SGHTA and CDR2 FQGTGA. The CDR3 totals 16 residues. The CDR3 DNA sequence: TGTGCCAGCAGCAAGGACACAGGGGGCGCCGTCCGCGAGCAGTACTTC. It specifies CASSKDTGGAVREQYF.

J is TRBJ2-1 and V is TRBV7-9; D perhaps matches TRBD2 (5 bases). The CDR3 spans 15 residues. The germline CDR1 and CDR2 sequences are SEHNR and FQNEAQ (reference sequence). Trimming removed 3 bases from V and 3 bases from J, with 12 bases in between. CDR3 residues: CASSFMGVLYNEQFF. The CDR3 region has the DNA TGTGCCAGCAGCTTTATGGGAGTCCTCTACAATGAGCAGTTCTTC.

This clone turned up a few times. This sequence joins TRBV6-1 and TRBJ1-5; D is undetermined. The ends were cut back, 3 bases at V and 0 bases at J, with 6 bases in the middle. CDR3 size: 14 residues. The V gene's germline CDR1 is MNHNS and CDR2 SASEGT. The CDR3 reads CASSDLFSNQPQHF. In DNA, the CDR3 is TGTGCCAGCAGTGATTTATTTAGCAATCAGCCCCAGCATTTT.

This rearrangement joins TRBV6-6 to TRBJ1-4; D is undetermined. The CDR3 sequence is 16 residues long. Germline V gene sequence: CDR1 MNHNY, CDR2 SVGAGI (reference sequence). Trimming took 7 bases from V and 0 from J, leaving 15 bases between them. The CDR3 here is CASIREQPATNEKLFF. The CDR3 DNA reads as TGTGCCAGCATCCGGGAACAGCCCGCAACTAATGAAAAACTGTTTTTT.

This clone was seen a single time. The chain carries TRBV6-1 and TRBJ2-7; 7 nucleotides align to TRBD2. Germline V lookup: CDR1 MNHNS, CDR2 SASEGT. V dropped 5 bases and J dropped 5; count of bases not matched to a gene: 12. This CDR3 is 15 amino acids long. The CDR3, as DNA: TGTGCCAGCAGTTCCCGGGGAGCGGGGTTACACGAGCAGTACTTC. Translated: CASSSRGAGLHEQYF.

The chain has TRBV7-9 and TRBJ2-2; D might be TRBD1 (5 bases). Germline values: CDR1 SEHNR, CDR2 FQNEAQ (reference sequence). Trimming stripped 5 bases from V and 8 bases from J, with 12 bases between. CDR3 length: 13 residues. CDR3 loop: CASSRLSGGELFF. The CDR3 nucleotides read TGTGCCAGCAGCCGGTTGTCAGGGGGGGAGCTGTTTTTT.

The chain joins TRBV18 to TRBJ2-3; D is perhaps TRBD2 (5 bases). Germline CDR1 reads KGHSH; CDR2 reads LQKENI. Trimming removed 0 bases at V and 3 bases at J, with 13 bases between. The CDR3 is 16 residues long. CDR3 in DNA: TGTGCCAGCTCACCACCGCCTCCCCCGGGGACAGATACGCAGTATTTT. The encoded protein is CASSPPPPPGTDTQYF.

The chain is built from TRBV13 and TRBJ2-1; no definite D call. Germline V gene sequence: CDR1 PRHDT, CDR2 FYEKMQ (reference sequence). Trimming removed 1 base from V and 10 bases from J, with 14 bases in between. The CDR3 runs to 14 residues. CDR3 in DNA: TGTGCCAGCAGCTTAGCCCGCAGCATCGGGGAGCAGTTCTTC. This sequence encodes CASSLARSIGEQFF.

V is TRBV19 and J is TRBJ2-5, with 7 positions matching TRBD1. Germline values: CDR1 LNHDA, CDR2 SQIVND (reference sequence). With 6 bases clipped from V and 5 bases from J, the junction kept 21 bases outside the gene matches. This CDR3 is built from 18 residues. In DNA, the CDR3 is TGTGCCAGTAGCTTAGGACCGTGGACAGGTTACGAGAGGGAGACCCAGTACTTC. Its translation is CASSLGPWTGYERETQYF.